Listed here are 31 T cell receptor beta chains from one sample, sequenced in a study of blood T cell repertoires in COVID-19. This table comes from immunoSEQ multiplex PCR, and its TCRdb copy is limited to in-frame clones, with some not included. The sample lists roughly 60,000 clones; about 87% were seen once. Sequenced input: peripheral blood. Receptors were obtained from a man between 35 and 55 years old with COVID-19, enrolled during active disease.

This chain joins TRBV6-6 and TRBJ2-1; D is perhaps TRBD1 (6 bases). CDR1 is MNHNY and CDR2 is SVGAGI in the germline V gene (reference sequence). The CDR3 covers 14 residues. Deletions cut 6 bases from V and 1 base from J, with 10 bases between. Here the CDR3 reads CASSYTGSYNEQFF. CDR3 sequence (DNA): TGTGCCAGCAGCTACACAGGGTCCTACAATGAGCAGTTCTTC.

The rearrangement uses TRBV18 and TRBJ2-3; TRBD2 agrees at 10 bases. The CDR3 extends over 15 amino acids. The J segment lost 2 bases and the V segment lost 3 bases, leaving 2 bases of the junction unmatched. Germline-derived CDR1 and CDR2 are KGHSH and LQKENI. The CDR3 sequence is CASSPLAGDTDTQYF. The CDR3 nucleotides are TGTGCCAGCTCACCTCTAGCGGGAGACACAGATACGCAGTATTTT.

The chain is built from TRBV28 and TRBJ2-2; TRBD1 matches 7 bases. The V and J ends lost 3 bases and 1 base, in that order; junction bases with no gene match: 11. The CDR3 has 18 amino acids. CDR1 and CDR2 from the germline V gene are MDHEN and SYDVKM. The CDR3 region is CASSFELSGQRNTGELFF. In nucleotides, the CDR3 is TGTGCCAGCAGTTTTGAACTGTCGGGACAGAGGAACACCGGGGAGCTGTTTTTT.

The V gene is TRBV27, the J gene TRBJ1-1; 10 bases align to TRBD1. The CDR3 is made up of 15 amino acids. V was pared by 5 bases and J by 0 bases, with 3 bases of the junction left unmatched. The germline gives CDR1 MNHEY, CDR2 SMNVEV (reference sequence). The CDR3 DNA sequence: TGTGCCAGCAGTCCCGGGACAGGGGTGAACACTGAAGCTTTCTTT. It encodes CASSPGTGVNTEAFF.

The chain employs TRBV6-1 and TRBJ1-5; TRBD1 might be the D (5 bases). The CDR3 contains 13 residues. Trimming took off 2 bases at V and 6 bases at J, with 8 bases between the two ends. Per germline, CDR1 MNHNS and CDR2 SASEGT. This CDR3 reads CASSEQGGQPQHF. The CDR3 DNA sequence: TGTGCCAGCAGTGAACAGGGAGGTCAGCCCCAGCATTTT.

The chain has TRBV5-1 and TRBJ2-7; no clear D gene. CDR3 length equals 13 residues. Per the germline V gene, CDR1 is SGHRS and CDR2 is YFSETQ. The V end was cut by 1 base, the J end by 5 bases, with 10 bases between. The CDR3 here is CASSLFSRNEQYF. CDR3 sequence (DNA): TGCGCCAGCAGCTTGTTTAGCCGGAACGAGCAGTACTTC.

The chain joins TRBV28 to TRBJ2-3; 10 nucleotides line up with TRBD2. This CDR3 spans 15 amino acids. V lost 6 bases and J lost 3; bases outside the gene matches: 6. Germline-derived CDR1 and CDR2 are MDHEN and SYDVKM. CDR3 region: CASSPLAGATDTQYF. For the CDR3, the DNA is TGTGCCAGCAGCCCTCTAGCGGGGGCTACAGATACGCAGTATTTT.

The CDR3 sequence is CATSRAGDPSETQYF. For the CDR3, the DNA is TGTGCCACCAGCAGAGCGGGAGATCCAAGTGAGACCCAGTACTTC. The chain links TRBV15 to TRBJ2-5; TRBD2 might be the D (6 bases). The V and J ends lost 1 base and 5 bases respectively, with 14 bases between them. The V gene's germline CDR1 is LNHNV and CDR2 YYDKDF (reference sequence). This CDR3 spans 15 amino acids.

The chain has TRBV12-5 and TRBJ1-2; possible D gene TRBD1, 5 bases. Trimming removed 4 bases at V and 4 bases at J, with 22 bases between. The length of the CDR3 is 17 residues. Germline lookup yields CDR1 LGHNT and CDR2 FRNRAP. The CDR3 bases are TGTGCTAGTGGTTCGCTTTCCGGGGACGGGGGGGGCTATGGCTACACCTTC. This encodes CASGSLSGDGGGYGYTF.

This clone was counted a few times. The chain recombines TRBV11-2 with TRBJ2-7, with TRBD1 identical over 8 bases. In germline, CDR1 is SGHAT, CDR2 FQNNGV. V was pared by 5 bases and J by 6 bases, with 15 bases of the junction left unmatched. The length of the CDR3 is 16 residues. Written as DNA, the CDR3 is TGTGCCAGCAGCGAATTAAGGGGCAGGGGGCCACGCGAGCAGTACTTC. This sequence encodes CASSELRGRGPREQYF. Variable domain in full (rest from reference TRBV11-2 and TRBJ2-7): EAGVAQSPRYKIIEKRQSVAFWCNPISGHATLYWYQQILGQGPKLLIQFQNNGVVDDSQLPKDRFSAERLKGVDSTLKIQPAKLEDSAVYLCASSELRGRGPREQYFGPGTRLTVT.

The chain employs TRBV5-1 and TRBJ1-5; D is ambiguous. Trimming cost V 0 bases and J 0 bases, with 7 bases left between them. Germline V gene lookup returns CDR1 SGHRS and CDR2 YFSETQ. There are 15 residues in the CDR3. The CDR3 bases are TGCGCCAGCAGCTTGGACAGCTATAGCAATCAGCCCCAGCATTTT. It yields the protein CASSLDSYSNQPQHF.

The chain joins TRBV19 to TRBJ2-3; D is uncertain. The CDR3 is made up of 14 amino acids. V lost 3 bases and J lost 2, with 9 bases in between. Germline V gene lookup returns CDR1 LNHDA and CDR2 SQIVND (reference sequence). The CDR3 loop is CASSIYGVTDTQYF. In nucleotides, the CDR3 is TGTGCCAGTAGTATCTATGGAGTCACAGATACGCAGTATTTT.

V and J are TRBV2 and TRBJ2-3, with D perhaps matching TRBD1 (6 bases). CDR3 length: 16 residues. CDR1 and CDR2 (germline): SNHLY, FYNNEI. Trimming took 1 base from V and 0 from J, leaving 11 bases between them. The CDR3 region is CASSEEGTHSTDTQYF. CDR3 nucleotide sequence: TGTGCCAGCAGTGAAGAAGGGACACATAGCACAGATACGCAGTATTTT.

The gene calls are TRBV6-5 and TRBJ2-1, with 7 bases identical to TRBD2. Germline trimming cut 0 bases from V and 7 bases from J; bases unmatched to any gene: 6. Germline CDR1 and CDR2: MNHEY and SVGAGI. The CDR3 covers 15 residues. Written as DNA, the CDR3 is TGTGCCAGCAGTTACTCGAACCTAGCGGTGAATGAGCAGTTCTTC. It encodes CASSYSNLAVNEQFF.

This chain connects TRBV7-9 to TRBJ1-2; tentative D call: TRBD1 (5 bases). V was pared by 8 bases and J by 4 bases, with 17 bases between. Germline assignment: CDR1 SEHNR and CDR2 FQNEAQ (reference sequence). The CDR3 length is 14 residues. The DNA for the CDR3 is TGTGCCAGCTCCCCCCAGGGTCAGGGCTATGGCTACACCTTC. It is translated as CASSPQGQGYGYTF.

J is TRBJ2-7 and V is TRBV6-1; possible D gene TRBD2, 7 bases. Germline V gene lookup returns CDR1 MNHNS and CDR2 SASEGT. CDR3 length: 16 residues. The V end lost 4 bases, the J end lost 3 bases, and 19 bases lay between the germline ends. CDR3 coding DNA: TGTGCCAGCAGTGCCCCACGGGGGGCGTACGACTACGAGCAGTACTTC. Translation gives CASSAPRGAYDYEQYF.

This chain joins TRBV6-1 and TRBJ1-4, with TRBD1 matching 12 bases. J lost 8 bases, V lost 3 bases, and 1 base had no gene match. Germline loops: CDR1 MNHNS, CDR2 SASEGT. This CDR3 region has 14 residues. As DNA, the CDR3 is TGTGCCAGCAGTGAGGGGACAGGGGGCGAAAAACTGTTTTTT. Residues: CASSEGTGGEKLFF.

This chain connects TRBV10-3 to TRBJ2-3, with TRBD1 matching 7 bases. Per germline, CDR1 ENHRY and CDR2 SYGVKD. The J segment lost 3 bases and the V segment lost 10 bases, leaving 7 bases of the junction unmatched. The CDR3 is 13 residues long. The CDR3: CATSEGATDTQYF. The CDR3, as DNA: TGTGCCACCAGCGAGGGGGCGACAGATACGCAGTATTTT.

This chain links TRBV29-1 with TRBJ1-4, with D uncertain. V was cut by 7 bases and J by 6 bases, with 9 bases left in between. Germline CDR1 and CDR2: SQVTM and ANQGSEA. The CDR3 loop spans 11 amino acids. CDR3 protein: CSARQYEKLFF. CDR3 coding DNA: TGCAGCGCCCGACAATATGAAAAACTGTTTTTT.

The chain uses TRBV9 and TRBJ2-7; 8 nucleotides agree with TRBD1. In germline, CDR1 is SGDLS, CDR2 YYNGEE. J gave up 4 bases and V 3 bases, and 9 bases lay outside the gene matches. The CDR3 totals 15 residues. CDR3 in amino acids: CASSARQGSEYEQYF. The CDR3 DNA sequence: TGTGCCAGCAGCGCGAGACAGGGGAGTGAGTACGAGCAGTACTTC. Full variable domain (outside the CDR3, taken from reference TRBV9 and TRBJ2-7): DSGVTQTPKHLITATGQRVTLRCSPRSGDLSVYWYQQSLDQGLQFLIQYYNGEERAKGNILERFSAQQFPDLHSELNLSSLELGDSALYFCASSARQGSEYEQYFGPGTRLTVT.

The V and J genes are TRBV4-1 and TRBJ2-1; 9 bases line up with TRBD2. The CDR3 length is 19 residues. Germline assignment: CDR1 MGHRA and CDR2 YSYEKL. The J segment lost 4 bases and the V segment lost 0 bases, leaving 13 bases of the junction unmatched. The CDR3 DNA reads TGCGCCAGCAGCCAAGAACGTCAGGGAGCGGGGGGCGTTTACAATGAGCAGTTCTTC. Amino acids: CASSQERQGAGGVYNEQFF.

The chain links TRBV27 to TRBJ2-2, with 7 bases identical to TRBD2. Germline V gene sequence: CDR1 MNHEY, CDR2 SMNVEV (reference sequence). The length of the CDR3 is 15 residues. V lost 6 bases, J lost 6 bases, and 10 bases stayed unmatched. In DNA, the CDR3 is TGTGCCAGCAGAGTTAGTAGCGGGTTTCCCGGGGAGCTGTTTTTT. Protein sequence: CASRVSSGFPGELFF.

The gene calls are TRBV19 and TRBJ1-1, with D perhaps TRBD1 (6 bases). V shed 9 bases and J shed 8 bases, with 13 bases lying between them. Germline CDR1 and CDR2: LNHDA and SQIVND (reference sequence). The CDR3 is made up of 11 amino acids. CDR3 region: CASRTVAEAFF. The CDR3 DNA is TGTGCCAGCAGGACAGTGGCCGAAGCTTTCTTT.

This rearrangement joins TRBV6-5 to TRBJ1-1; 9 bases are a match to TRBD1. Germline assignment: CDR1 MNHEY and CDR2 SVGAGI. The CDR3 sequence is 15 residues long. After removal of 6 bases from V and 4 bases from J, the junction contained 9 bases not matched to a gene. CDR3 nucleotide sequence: TGTGCCAGCAGACGACAGGGGGATTTGGCCACTGAAGCTTTCTTT. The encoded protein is CASRRQGDLATEAFF.

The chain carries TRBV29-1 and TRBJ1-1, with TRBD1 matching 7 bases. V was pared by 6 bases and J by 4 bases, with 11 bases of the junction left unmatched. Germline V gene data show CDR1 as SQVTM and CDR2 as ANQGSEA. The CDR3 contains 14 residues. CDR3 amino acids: CSVARQGQGTEAFF. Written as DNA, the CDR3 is TGCAGCGTGGCGCGACAGGGACAAGGCACTGAAGCTTTCTTT.

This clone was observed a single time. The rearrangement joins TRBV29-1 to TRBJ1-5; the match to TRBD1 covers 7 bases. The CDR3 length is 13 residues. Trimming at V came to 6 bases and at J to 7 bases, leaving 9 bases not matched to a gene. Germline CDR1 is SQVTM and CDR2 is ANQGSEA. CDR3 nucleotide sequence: TGCAGCGTGGGGGGACAGATTGGGCAGCCCCAGCATTTT. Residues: CSVGGQIGQPQHF.

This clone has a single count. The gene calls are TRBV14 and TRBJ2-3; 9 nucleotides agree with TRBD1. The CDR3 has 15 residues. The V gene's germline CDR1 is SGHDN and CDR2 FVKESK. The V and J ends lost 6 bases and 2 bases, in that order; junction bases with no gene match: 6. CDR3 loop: CASRITGGDTDTQYF. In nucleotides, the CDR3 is TGTGCCAGCAGGATCACAGGGGGCGACACAGATACGCAGTATTTT.

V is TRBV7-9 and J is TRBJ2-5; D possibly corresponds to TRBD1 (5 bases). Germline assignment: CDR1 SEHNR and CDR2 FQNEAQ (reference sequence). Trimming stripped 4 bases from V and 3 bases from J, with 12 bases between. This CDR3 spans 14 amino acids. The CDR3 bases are TGTGCCAGCAGCTCAAAGGGGCCCAAAGAGACCCAGTACTTC. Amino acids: CASSSKGPKETQYF.

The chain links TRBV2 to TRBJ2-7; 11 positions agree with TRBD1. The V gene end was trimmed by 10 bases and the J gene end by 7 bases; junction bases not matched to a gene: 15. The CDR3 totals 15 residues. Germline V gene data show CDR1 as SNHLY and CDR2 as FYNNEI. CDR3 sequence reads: CATDQGQGVGREQYF. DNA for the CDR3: TGTGCCACCGACCAGGGACAGGGGGTTGGGCGGGAGCAGTACTTC.

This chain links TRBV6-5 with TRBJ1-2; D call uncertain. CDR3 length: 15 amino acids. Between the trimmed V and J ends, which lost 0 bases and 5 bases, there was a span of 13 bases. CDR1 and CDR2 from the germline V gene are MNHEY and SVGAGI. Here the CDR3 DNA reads TGTGCCAGCAGTTACTCGCGCGGAGCCAATTATGGCTACACCTTC. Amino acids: CASSYSRGANYGYTF.

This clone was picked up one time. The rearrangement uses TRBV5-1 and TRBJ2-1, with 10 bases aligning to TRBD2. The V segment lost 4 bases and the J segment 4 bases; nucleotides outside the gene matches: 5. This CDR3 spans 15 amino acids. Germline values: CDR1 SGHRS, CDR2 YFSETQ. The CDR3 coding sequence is TGCGCCAGCAGCCGGACTAGCGGCCTTTACAATGAGCAGTTCTTC. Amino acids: CASSRTSGLYNEQFF.